This entry lists 23 T cell receptor beta chains sequenced from one sample in a study of blood T cells in healthy people across ages. A second PCR, run for about 7 to 11 cycles, used a sample-barcoded 5' primer plus a J-beta primer mix. Via MiXCR, TCRdb re-called the 5' RACE reads, giving one row per CDR3 protein. The sample records 1.5 million to 2 million distinct CDR3 sequences, approximately 50% being singletons. Sequencing used blood. The receptors here all came from a woman aged 40 to 50 in good health.

The CDR3 protein is CASSATIAIAKNIQYF. Here the CDR3 DNA reads TGTGCCAGCAGCGCAACCATCGCGATAGCCAAAAACATTCAGTACTTC. V is TRBV7-8 and J is TRBJ2-4; no clear D. The CDR3 extends over 16 amino acids. Germline loops: CDR1 SGHVS, CDR2 FQNEAQ. Trimming cost V 5 bases and J 0 bases, with 14 bases left between them.

V usage is TRBV28 and J usage is TRBJ2-1; tentative D call: TRBD1 (5 bases). V lost 6 bases and J lost 6, with 12 bases in between. This CDR3 region has 13 residues. Germline V gene lookup returns CDR1 MDHEN and CDR2 SYDVKM. This CDR3 is CASSPGHFNEQFF. The CDR3 DNA follows: TGTGCCAGCAGCCCCGGACATTTCAATGAGCAGTTCTTC.

The chain joins TRBV12-3 or TRBV12-4 to TRBJ2-3, with TRBD2 matching over 12 bases. The CDR3 runs to 16 residues. The ends lost 5 bases at V and 4 bases at J; junction bases unmatched: 7. CDR3 loop: CASSPPRLAGADTQYF. CDR3 DNA sequence: TGTGCCAGCAGTCCCCCCCGACTAGCGGGGGCAGATACGCAGTATTTT.

V and J are TRBV6-6 and TRBJ1-2, with 8 bases that match TRBD1. V was clipped by 6 bases and J by 5 bases; unmatched bases: 11. Germline assignment: CDR1 MNHNY and CDR2 SVGAGI (reference sequence). The CDR3 is made up of 15 amino acids. The CDR3 sequence is CASRGDRSTTYGYTF. CDR3 nucleotide sequence: TGTGCCAGCAGGGGGGACAGGTCAACAACGTATGGCTACACCTTC.

This sequence joins TRBV29-1 and TRBJ2-2; maybe TRBD1 (6 bases). Trimming shortened V by 6 bases and J by 4 bases, and 18 bases separated the two germline ends. The CDR3 loop spans 15 amino acids. CDR1 is SQVTM, CDR2 ANQGSEA, per germline. The CDR3 region has the DNA TGCAGCGTCCTCCCCGCCAGGGGTGGCACCGGGGAGCTGTTTTTT. Protein: CSVLPARGGTGELFF.

V and J are TRBV5-4 and TRBJ2-5, with D possibly TRBD2 on 5 matching bases. CDR3 length equals 13 residues. Trimming left V 4 bases short and J 0 bases short, with 7 bases between. CDR1 and CDR2 (germline): SGHNT, YYREEE (reference sequence). CDR3 nucleotides: TGTGCCAGCAGCCAAGCGGACCAAGAGACCCAGTACTTC. Amino acids: CASSQADQETQYF.

With regard to this clonotype: One junction end does not reproduce the germline sequence, and a read error may be involved. The chain is built from TRBV6-6 and TRBJ2-5; D may be TRBD2 (6 bases). The length of the CDR3 is 15 residues. CDR1 is MNHNY and CDR2 is SVGAGI in the germline V gene (reference sequence). The CDR3 DNA is TGTGCCGGCAGTTACTCTGGCGGGGTGCAAGAGACCCAGTACTTC. Protein sequence: CAGSYSGGVQETQYF.

This chain joins TRBV7-2 and TRBJ2-3; 8 positions agree with TRBD2. Looked up from germline, CDR1 is SGHTA and CDR2 is FQGNSA. J was trimmed by 4 bases and V by 5 bases; bases with no gene match: 11. CDR3 length equals 16 residues. CDR3: CASSQRGRAGADTQYF. The CDR3 DNA is TGTGCCAGCAGCCAGCGGGGACGAGCGGGGGCAGATACGCAGTATTTT.

A remark on this clonotype: A junction end diverges from the germline sequence, so it may reflect a read error. CDR3 sequence (DNA): TGTGCCAGCATCTCGACAGTCCCTAACCATGGCTACACCTTC. Translated, it gives CASISTVPNHGYTF. This rearrangement joins TRBV6-2 or TRBV6-3 to TRBJ1-2; possibly TRBD1 for D (5 bases). This CDR3 has 14 amino acids. The germline gives CDR1 MNHEY, CDR2 SVGEGT.

The chain uses TRBV4-1 and TRBJ1-4, with TRBD1 identical over 8 bases. This CDR3 is 18 amino acids long. With 0 bases clipped from V and 1 base from J, the junction kept 7 bases outside the gene matches. Germline CDR1 is MGHRA and CDR2 is YSYEKL. The CDR3 region has the DNA TGCGCCAGCAGCCAAGAGGACAGGGCCGTAGTAACTAATGAAAAACTGTTTTTT. Protein product: CASSQEDRAVVTNEKLFF.

The sample holds a few counts of this clonotype. The chain employs TRBV7-9 and TRBJ2-3; 7 bases map to TRBD1. The germline gives CDR1 SEHNR, CDR2 FQNEAQ (reference sequence). V lost 1 base and J lost 3; bases outside the gene matches: 4. The CDR3 is made up of 15 amino acids. CDR3 loop: CASSLGRTGTDTQYF. The CDR3 nucleotides are TGTGCCAGCAGCTTAGGGAGGACAGGTACAGATACGCAGTATTTT.

V usage is TRBV15 and J usage is TRBJ2-5; 9 bases align to TRBD2. Germline V gene lookup returns CDR1 LNHNV and CDR2 YYDKDF (reference sequence). The CDR3 covers 16 residues. The ends lost 1 base at V and 3 bases at J; junction bases unmatched: 6. CDR3 residues: CATSRVLLAGEETQYF. The CDR3 DNA reads as TGTGCCACCAGCAGAGTCCTATTAGCGGGGGAAGAGACCCAGTACTTC.

This clonotype was seen more than once but under ten times. V and J are TRBV12-3 or TRBV12-4 and TRBJ2-6; no reliable D call. This CDR3 is built from 15 residues. Trimming left V 6 bases short and J 2 bases short, with 11 bases between. The CDR3 bases are TGTGCCAGCAGCCACAGAGCGACTGGGGCCAACGTCCTGACTTTC. It specifies CASSHRATGANVLTF.

The chain links TRBV28 to TRBJ1-5; 10 bases are shared with TRBD1. V shed 6 bases, J shed 4 bases, and the junction held 9 bases outside the gene matches. The germline gives CDR1 MDHEN, CDR2 SYDVKM. CDR3 length equals 16 residues. CDR3 bases: TGTGCCAGCAGGATCCCGGGACAGGGGCAAAATCAGCCCCAGCATTTT. This codes for CASRIPGQGQNQPQHF. Full variable domain (outside the CDR3, taken from reference TRBV28 and TRBJ1-5): DVKVTQSSRYLVKRTGEKVFLECVQDMDHENMFWYRQDPGLGLRLIYFSYDVKMKEKGDIPEGYSVSREKKERFSLILESASTNQTSMYLCASRIPGQGQNQPQHFGDGTRLSIL.

The chain uses TRBV24-1 and TRBJ2-3; 10 bases agree with TRBD2. J gave up 1 base and V 4 bases, and 7 bases lay outside the gene matches. CDR1 KGHDR and CDR2 SFDVKD come from the germline V gene. CDR3 length: 17 residues. DNA of the CDR3: TGTGCCACCAGTGACCCAACTGGACTAGCGGGCACAGATACGCAGTATTTT. This codes for CATSDPTGLAGTDTQYF.

The rearrangement links TRBV7-2 to TRBJ2-3, with 10 bases aligning to TRBD1. Germline V lookup: CDR1 SGHTA, CDR2 FQGNSA. The V segment lost 5 bases and the J segment 1 base; nucleotides outside the gene matches: 15. The CDR3 is 19 residues long. CDR3 coding DNA: TGTGCCAGCAGCCTGGCCGGGACAGGGGCCGCACTTCGCACAGATACGCAGTATTTT. This gives the protein CASSLAGTGAALRTDTQYF.

V gene TRBV2 combines with J gene TRBJ2-7; 8 bases are a match to TRBD1. CDR1 and CDR2 from the germline V gene are SNHLY and FYNNEI. The V gene end was trimmed by 6 bases and the J gene end by 0 bases; junction bases not matched to a gene: 7. CDR3 length: 15 amino acids. The CDR3 DNA is TGTGCCAGCAGGCCTGACAGGGGCGTCTCCTACGAGCAGTACTTC. It specifies CASRPDRGVSYEQYF.

The rearrangement uses TRBV7-2 and TRBJ2-5; weak D call: TRBD2 (5 bases). V was trimmed by 1 base and J by 4 bases, leaving 7 bases between them. The CDR3 is made up of 13 amino acids. Germline V gene lookup returns CDR1 SGHTA and CDR2 FQGNSA. This chain's CDR3 is CASSLEAGETQYF. DNA for the CDR3: TGTGCCAGCAGCTTAGAGGCGGGAGAGACCCAGTACTTC.

This clonotype was detected only a few times. This chain uses TRBV3-1 with TRBJ2-6; TRBD1 or TRBD2 may be the D gene (6 bases each). This CDR3 has 22 amino acids. Trimming cost V 4 bases and J 1 base, with 29 bases left between them. Germline-derived CDR1 and CDR2 are LGHDT and YNNKEL (reference sequence). The CDR3 region is CASSLFLPLRGLEESGANVLTF. DNA for the CDR3: TGTGCCAGCAGCCTCTTCCTGCCCCTCAGGGGACTCGAAGAATCTGGGGCCAACGTCCTGACTTTC.

This chain joins TRBV12-3 or TRBV12-4 and TRBJ2-1, with 7 bases aligning to TRBD1. V gave up 5 bases and J gave up 3 bases; unmatched junction bases: 13. The CDR3 is made up of 17 amino acids. In DNA, the CDR3 is TGTGCCAGCAGTCTAACCCCGCTGGGACAGAGCTACAATGAGCAGTTCTTC. Translated, it gives CASSLTPLGQSYNEQFF.

This rearrangement joins TRBV7-2 to TRBJ2-7; 12 bases match TRBD2. The DNA end favors TRBJ2-5, so the J call may be wrong. Germline V gene data show CDR1 as SGHTA and CDR2 as FQGNSA. CDR3 length equals 15 residues. CDR3 protein: CASSARTSGEETQYF. Written as DNA, the CDR3 is TGTGCCAGCAGCGCCCGGACTAGCGGGGAAGAGACCCAGTACTTC.

The gene calls are TRBV6-1 and TRBJ1-2; 12 bases map to TRBD1. V gave up 6 bases and J gave up 4 bases; unmatched junction bases: 15. Germline loops: CDR1 MNHNS, CDR2 SASEGT. This CDR3 spans 18 amino acids. CDR3 protein: CASRRSGTGGEKGYGYTF. The CDR3 coding sequence is TGTGCCAGCAGGCGCTCCGGGACAGGGGGCGAGAAGGGCTATGGCTACACCTTC.

This clonotype appeared a few times. The chain recombines TRBV6-6 with TRBJ2-4; a possible D gene is TRBD1 (5 bases). TRBJ2-7 explains the end of the DNA better; the J call may be wrong. Germline loops: CDR1 MNHNY, CDR2 SVGAGI (reference sequence). CDR3 length: 13 residues. The CDR3: CASSSRVLDEQYF. DNA for the CDR3: TGTGCCAGCAGCTCCAGGGTCCTCGACGAGCAGTACTTC.